This TCR beta chain came from a study of regulatory T cells in long-lasting Graves disease. Study as a whole: Positive TSH receptor antibodies alongside over 5 years of antithyroid drugs were what marked Graves' disease as persistent.

Arm-PCR with iRepertoire HTBI primers amplified the CDR3 regions for these TCR beta libraries. TCRdb re-analysed the multiplex PCR reads in MiXCR, keeping a single row per CDR3 protein. The sample lists more than 300,000 distinct CDR3 sequences, around 20% occurring once. The CDR3 runs to 11 residues. With respect to this clonotype: Given a much more abundant clone one base away, this may be a read error.

The time point here: persistent/refractory GD, antithyroid drugs over 5 years with positive TRAb. Scientists built the TCR library using RNA that was extracted from PBMCs. The clonotype comes from a female donor with Graves disease. Sequenced here: peripheral blood mononuclear cells (PBMCs), sampled when the disease was refractory, from a patient treated with antithyroid drugs. V and J are TRBV12-3 or TRBV12-4 and TRBJ1-2, with D unresolved. As DNA, the CDR3 is TGTGCCAGCAGTTTCCGCTATGGCTACGCCTTC. It is translated as CASSFRYGYAF.